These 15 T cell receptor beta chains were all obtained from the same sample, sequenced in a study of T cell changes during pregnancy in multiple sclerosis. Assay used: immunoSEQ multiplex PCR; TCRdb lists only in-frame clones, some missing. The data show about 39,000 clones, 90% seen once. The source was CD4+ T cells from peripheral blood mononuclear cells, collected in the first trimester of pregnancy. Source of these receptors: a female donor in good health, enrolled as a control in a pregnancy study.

The CDR3 here is CASSKDTPNTEAFF. CDR3 nucleotides: TGTGCCAGCAGCAAGGACACCCCGAACACTGAAGCTTTCTTT. V and J are TRBV7-2 and TRBJ1-1; perhaps TRBD1 as D (5 bases). From germline, CDR1 is SGHTA and CDR2 FQGNSA. The CDR3 length is 14 residues. V gave up 5 bases and J gave up 1 base, with 11 bases separating them.

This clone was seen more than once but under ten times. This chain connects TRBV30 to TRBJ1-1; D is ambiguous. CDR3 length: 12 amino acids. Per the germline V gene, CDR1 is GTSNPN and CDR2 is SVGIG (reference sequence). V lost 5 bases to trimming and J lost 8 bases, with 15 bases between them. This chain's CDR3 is CAWRWGEQEAFF. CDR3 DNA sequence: TGTGCCTGGCGGTGGGGAGAGCAAGAAGCTTTCTTT.

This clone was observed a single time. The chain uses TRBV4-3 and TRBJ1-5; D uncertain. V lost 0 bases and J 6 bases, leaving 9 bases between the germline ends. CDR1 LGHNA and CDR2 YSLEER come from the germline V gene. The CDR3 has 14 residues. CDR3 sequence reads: CASSQEGGSQPQHF. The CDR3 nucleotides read TGCGCCAGCAGCCAAGAAGGAGGGTCTCAGCCCCAGCATTTT.

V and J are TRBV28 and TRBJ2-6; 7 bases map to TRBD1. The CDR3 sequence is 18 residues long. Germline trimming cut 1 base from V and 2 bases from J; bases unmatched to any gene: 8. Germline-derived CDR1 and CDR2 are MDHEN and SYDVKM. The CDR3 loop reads CASSLLLLQGTGANVLTF. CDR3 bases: TGTGCCAGCAGTTTATTGCTATTACAGGGGACTGGGGCCAACGTCCTGACTTTC.

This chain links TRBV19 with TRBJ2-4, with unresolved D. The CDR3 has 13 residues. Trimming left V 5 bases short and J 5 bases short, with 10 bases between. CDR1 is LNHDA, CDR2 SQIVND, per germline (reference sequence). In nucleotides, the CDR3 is TGTGCCAGTAGTCTGCATGGGCAAAACATTCAGTACTTC. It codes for CASSLHGQNIQYF.

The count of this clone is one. CDR3 in DNA: TGTGCCAGCACCCAACAGGTGCGGCGAGAGACCCAGTACTTC. Translated, it gives CASTQQVRRETQYF. The chain uses TRBV2 and TRBJ2-5; weak D call: TRBD1 (5 bases). The CDR3 contains 14 residues. The V gene's germline CDR1 is SNHLY and CDR2 FYNNEI. V was cut by 7 bases and J by 4 bases, with 16 bases left in between.

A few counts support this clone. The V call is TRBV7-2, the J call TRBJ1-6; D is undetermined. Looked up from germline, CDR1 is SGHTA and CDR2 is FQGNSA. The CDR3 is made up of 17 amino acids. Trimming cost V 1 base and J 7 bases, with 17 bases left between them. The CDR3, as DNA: TGTGCCAGCAGCTTAGTGGGTTCAGGCGCAGTCAATTCACCCCTCCACTTT. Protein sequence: CASSLVGSGAVNSPLHF. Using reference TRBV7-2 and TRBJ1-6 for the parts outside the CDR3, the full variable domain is GAGVSQSPSNKVTEKGKDVELRCDPISGHTALYWYRQSLGQGLEFLIYFQGNSAPDKSGLPSDRFSAERTGGSVSTLTIQRTQQEDSAVYLCASSLVGSGAVNSPLHFGNGTRLTVT.

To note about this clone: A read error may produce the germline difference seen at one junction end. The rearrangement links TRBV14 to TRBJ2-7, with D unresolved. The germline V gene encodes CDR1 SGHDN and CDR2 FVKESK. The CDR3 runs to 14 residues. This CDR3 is CASTQHGRNYEQYF. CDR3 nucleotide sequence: TGTGCCAGCACCCAACACGGCAGGAACTACGAGCAGTACTTC.

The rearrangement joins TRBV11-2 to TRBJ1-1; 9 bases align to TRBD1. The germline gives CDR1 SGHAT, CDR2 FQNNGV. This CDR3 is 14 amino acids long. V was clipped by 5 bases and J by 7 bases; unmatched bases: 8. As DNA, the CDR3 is TGTGCCAGCAGCCCGCGACAGGGGGTTAATGAAGCTTTCTTT. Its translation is CASSPRQGVNEAFF.

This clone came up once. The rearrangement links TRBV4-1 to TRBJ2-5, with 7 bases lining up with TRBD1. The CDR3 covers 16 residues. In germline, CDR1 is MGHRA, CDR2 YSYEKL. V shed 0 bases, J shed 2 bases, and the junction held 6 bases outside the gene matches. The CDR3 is CASSQDLARGQETQYF. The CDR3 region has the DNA TGCGCCAGCAGCCAAGATCTGGCCAGGGGGCAAGAGACCCAGTACTTC.

The CDR3 nucleotides are TGTGCCAGCAGCGAACAGGGTAATGAGCAGTTCTTC. Translation: CASSEQGNEQFF. The chain is built from TRBV6-5 and TRBJ2-1; a weak D match, TRBD1 (6 bases). The CDR3 consists of 12 residues. CDR1 and CDR2 from the germline V gene are MNHEY and SVGAGI. Trimming removed 6 bases from V and 7 bases from J, with 10 bases in between.

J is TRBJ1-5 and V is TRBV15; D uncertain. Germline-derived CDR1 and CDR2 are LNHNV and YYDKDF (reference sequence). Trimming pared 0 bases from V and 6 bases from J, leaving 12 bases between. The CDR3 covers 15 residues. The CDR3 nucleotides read TGTGCCACCAGCAGAGATTTAGGTGGGCGTCAGCCCCAGCATTTT. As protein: CATSRDLGGRQPQHF.

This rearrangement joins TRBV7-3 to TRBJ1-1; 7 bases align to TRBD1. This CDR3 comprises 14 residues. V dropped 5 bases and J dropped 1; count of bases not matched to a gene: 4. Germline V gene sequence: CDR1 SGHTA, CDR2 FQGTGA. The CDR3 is CASSATGRNTEAFF. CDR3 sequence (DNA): TGTGCCAGCAGCGCGACAGGGAGGAACACTGAAGCTTTCTTT.

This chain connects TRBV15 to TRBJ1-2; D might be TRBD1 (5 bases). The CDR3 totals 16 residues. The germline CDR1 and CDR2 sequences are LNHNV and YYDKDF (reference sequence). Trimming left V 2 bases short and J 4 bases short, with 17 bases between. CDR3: CATSRYHAGTPYGYTF. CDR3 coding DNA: TGTGCCACCAGCAGATACCACGCGGGGACTCCCTATGGCTACACCTTC.

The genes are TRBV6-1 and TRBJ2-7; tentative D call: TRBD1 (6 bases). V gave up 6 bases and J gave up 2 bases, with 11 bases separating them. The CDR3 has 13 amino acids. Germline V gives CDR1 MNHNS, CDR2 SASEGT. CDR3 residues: CASRPTGTYEQYF. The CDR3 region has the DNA TGTGCCAGCAGGCCGACAGGCACCTACGAGCAGTACTTC.